The rows below give T cell receptor beta chains drawn from one sample of a study of ipilimumab plus nivolumab after autologous stem cell transplantation. Libraries were prepared by immunoSEQ multiplex PCR; TCRdb keeps only in-frame clonotypes and omits some of them. The sample shows about 12,000 clones, about 70% of them seen only once. Source: PBMCs, taken in a trial of ipilimumab plus nivolumab as post-transplant consolidation. These TCRs come from a male donor with multiple myeloma. Both conserved end residues are part of each CDR3. Each record gives: V gene, clone size, CDR3 length, J gene, D gene, CDR3 DNA, CDR3 protein. The D gene is left open where the match is weak. Clone size is shown for a subset of rows, as once, few, many or a class of expanded clone.

TRBV30,NA,16,TRBJ1-3,NA,TGTGCCTGGAGTGTTCCGACTCCCAGCTCTGGAAACACCATATATTTT,CAWSVPTPSSGNTIYF
TRBV6-1,NA,12,TRBJ1-3,NA,TGTGCCGCCAGCGTTAGTTGGGACACCATATATTTT,CAASVSWDTIYF
TRBV28,NA,15,TRBJ2-7,NA,TGTGCCAGCAGTTTTAGTGCGGGATCAGCCTACGAGCAGTACTTC,CASSFSAGSAYEQYF
TRBV4-3,NA,14,TRBJ2-4,TRBD1,TGCGCCAGCAGCCCAGGGGGTGCCAAAAACATTCAGTACTTC,CASSPGGAKNIQYF
TRBV30,NA,16,TRBJ2-1,NA,TGTGCCTGGGCCTTGGGCACGGGGGTAAACTACAATGAGCAGTTCTTC,CAWALGTGVNYNEQFF
TRBV5-4,NA,16,TRBJ2-1,TRBD2,TGTGCCAGCAGCCCGCCTCTAGCGGGGTCCAACAATGAGCAGTTCTTC,CASSPPLAGSNNEQFF
TRBV7-2,NA,13,TRBJ2-1,NA,TGTGCCAGCAGCCAGATCCCCTACAATGAGCAGTTCTTC,CASSQIPYNEQFF
TRBV5-4,once,18,TRBJ1-2,NA,TGTGCCAGCAGCTTTAAATACAGTCCAAGTGACGGTTCGGGAGGCTACACCTTC,CASSFKYSPSDGSGGYTF
TRBV12-5,NA,14,TRBJ2-1,TRBD1,TGTGCTAGTGGTTTGGCCAGGCCCCACAGGGGGCAGTTCTTC,CASGLARPHRGQFF
TRBV30,NA,16,TRBJ1-1,TRBD1,TGTGCCTGGAGTGTCCCTCGGCAGGGGGGAAACACTGAAGCTTTCTTT,CAWSVPRQGGNTEAFF
TRBV6-5,NA,12,TRBJ1-1,TRBD1,TGTGCCAGCAGCCCGGACAGGGGTGAAGCTTTCTTT,CASSPDRGEAFF
TRBV29-1,NA,14,TRBJ1-1,NA,TGCAGCACTTGGGGGGGAGGGATTTACACTGAAGCTTTCTTT,CSTWGGGIYTEAFF
TRBV5-1,NA,17,TRBJ2-5,TRBD2,TGCGCCAGCAGCGGACGCCTAGCGGGGGCGAGAGGAGAGACCCAGTACTTC,CASSGRLAGARGETQYF
TRBV29-1,few,12,TRBJ2-3,TRBD1,TGCAGCGTGGACAGGGACACAGATACGCAGTATTTT,CSVDRDTDTQYF
TRBV7-2,NA,15,TRBJ2-1,TRBD1,TGTGCCAGCAGCTTAGCGGGGACAGGGAAAAATGAGCAGTTCTTC,CASSLAGTGKNEQFF
TRBV7-2,NA,14,TRBJ2-2,NA,TGTGCCAGCAGCTCCGGGGGAAGCACCGGGGAGCTGTTTTTT,CASSSGGSTGELFF
TRBV5-1,NA,15,TRBJ2-7,NA,TGCGCCAGCAGTTTCACCGCGGCGGGCTCCTACGAGCAGTACTTC,CASSFTAAGSYEQYF
TRBV5-4,NA,16,TRBJ1-2,TRBD1,TGTGCCAGCAGCTTGGCAGGGGGGGTCCGTACGTATGGCTACACCTTC,CASSLAGGVRTYGYTF
TRBV27,once,13,TRBJ1-3,NA,TGTGCCAGCAGCCGACAACCTGGAAACACCATATATTTT,CASSRQPGNTIYF
TRBV6-5,few,15,TRBJ1-1,TRBD1,TGTGCCAGCAGTTACCGGGACAGGGGGGACACTGAAGCTTTCTTT,CASSYRDRGDTEAFF
TRBV7-9,NA,13,TRBJ1-2,TRBD1,TGTGCCAGCAGCTCAGGGACAGGAGGAGGCTACACCTTC,CASSSGTGGGYTF
TRBV9,NA,16,TRBJ2-5,TRBD1,TGTGCCAGCAGCGCTTGGGACAGGGTCTACCAAGAGACCCAGTACTTC,CASSAWDRVYQETQYF
TRBV6-5,NA,14,TRBJ1-2,TRBD1,TGTGCCAGCAGTCAACAGGGGAAGAACTATGGCTACACCTTC,CASSQQGKNYGYTF
TRBV5-5,NA,12,TRBJ2-1,NA,TGTGCCAGCAGCTGGACGTACAATGAGCAGTTCTTC,CASSWTYNEQFF
TRBV7-8,NA,12,TRBJ1-1,NA,TGTGCCAGCAGCCATGGGGGTGGTAAAGCTTTCTTT,CASSHGGGKAFF
TRBV2,few,16,TRBJ2-3,TRBD2,TGTGCCAGCAGTGAATTGGCTAGCGGGGAGGCAGATACGCAGTATTTT,CASSELASGEADTQYF
TRBV7-9,few,15,TRBJ2-1,TRBD1,TGTGCCAGCAGCCCCGGAGCAGGGGGCATGAATGAGCAGTTCTTC,CASSPGAGGMNEQFF
TRBV11-1,NA,14,TRBJ2-7,TRBD2,TGTGCCAGCAGCCTGACTAGCGGATCCTACGAGCAGTACTTC,CASSLTSGSYEQYF
TRBV7-9,NA,11,TRBJ2-7,NA,TGTGCCAGCAGCTTAGAGGGCTGTCGGCACTTC,CASSLEGCRHF
TRBV29-1,NA,13,TRBJ1-2,TRBD1,TGCAGCGTTGAAGAGGCGGGACAGGGTGGCTACACCTTC,CSVEEAGQGGYTF
TRBV28,NA,15,TRBJ2-7,TRBD1,TGTGCCAGCAGTTCCCTCGACAGGGCCCCCTACGAGCAGTACTTC,CASSSLDRAPYEQYF
TRBV6-1,few,14,TRBJ1-1,NA,TGTGCCAGCACTCGAGGAGCAAGTGGCACTGAAGCTTTCTTT,CASTRGASGTEAFF
TRBV7-3,NA,14,TRBJ2-3,TRBD2,TGTGCCAGCAGCCCGGGAGGGGGCACAGATACGCAGTATTTT,CASSPGGGTDTQYF
TRBV7-8,NA,13,TRBJ1-5,TRBD1,TGTGCCAGCAGCCGACAGGGAGATCAGCCCCAGCATTTT,CASSRQGDQPQHF
TRBV20-1,NA,10,TRBJ2-7,NA,TGCAGTGCAGCAATGGAGGAGCAGTACTTC,CSAAMEEQYF
TRBV7-6,NA,13,TRBJ2-7,NA,TGTGCCAGCACCCCCTCGGGATCGGGAGAGCAGTACTTC,CASTPSGSGEQYF
TRBV28,NA,13,TRBJ2-3,NA,TGTGCCAGCAGTTTATCGGGAGTAGGTACGCAGTATTTT,CASSLSGVGTQYF
TRBV19,NA,15,TRBJ2-1,TRBD2,TGTGCCAGTAGTATAATCCCTAGCGGACGCAATGAGCAGTTCTTC,CASSIIPSGRNEQFF
TRBV19,NA,12,TRBJ1-1,NA,TGTGCCAGTAGGGAAACGAGGACTGAAGCTTTCTTT,CASRETRTEAFF
TRBV7-6,NA,15,TRBJ2-5,NA,TGTGCCAGCAGCCTAGTGATGAGTTACGGGGAGACCCAGTACTTC,CASSLVMSYGETQYF
TRBV10-2,NA,14,TRBJ1-1,TRBD1,TGCGCCAGCCCCGTGGACAGGGGAGGGACTGAAGCTTTCTTT,CASPVDRGGTEAFF
TRBV2,once,18,TRBJ2-4,TRBD1,TGTGCCAGCAGTGAATTACAGGGGGTCCCTCTAGCCAAAAACATTCAGTACTTC,CASSELQGVPLAKNIQYF
TRBV6-6,NA,11,TRBJ2-2,NA,TGTGCCAGCAGGTTCGCCGGGGAGCTGTTTTTT,CASRFAGELFF
TRBV10-2,once,15,TRBJ2-7,NA,TGCGCCAGCAGCCAGGACAGGGAGGGGTCCTACGAGCAGTACTTC,CASSQDREGSYEQYF
TRBV15,NA,14,TRBJ2-2,NA,TGTGCCACCAGCAACCCCTTAGGTATCCGGGAGCTGTTTTTT,CATSNPLGIRELFF
TRBV7-9,NA,11,TRBJ2-7,NA,TGTGCCAGCAGCTTAGGATCGGACCAGTACTTC,CASSLGSDQYF
TRBV29-1,NA,15,TRBJ1-2,NA,TGCAGCGTTGAAGAGGGACGGCCGGAGGGCTATGGCTACACCTTC,CSVEEGRPEGYGYTF
TRBV27,NA,15,TRBJ1-3,NA,TGTGCCAGCAGTTTAGGATCGACAACTGGAAACACCATATATTTT,CASSLGSTTGNTIYF
TRBV7-2,NA,15,TRBJ1-2,NA,TGTGCCAGCAGCTTCAGAAACAGGGTCGGGTACGGCTACACCTTC,CASSFRNRVGYGYTF
TRBV6-5,NA,14,TRBJ2-7,NA,TGTGCCAGCAGCCCTAATCCGGGACCTTACGAGCAGTACTTC,CASSPNPGPYEQYF
TRBV12-5,NA,15,TRBJ1-1,NA,TGTGCTAGTGGTTTCGGTGGGCTAGGGAACACTGAAGCTTTCTTT,CASGFGGLGNTEAFF
TRBV5-6,NA,14,TRBJ1-5,NA,TGTGCCAGCAGCTTAGGGGTTAGCAATCAGCCCCAGCATTTT,CASSLGVSNQPQHF
TRBV6-5,NA,15,TRBJ1-2,TRBD1,TGTGCCAGCAGTTACGGGAGACAGGGTAAAGCGCGCTACACCTTC,CASSYGRQGKARYTF
TRBV11-2,few,12,TRBJ2-1,NA,TGTGCCAGCAGCCAAGTTTACAATGAGCAGTTCTTC,CASSQVYNEQFF
TRBV28,once,16,TRBJ2-3,TRBD2,TGTGCCAGCAGTTTAATCTTAGCGGGCGGCACAGATACGCAGTATTTT,CASSLILAGGTDTQYF
TRBV5-1,NA,16,TRBJ2-1,TRBD2,TGCGCCAGCAGCCTAAGGACTAGCGGGGGTTACAATGAGCAGTTCTTC,CASSLRTSGGYNEQFF
TRBV6-1,NA,14,TRBJ2-5,TRBD1,TGTGCCAGCAGTGATCAGGGGGCAGGAGAGACCCAGTACTTC,CASSDQGAGETQYF